Below, 17 T cell receptor beta chains from the same sample are listed, as sequenced in a study of response to subunit inactivated influenza vaccine. TCRdb ran MiXCR on the RT-PCR reads and lists one entry per CDR3 protein. The data contain 550,000 to 800,000 distinct CDR3 sequences, less than 20% of them singletons. Specimen: PBMCs from blood, collected roughly 12 days after vaccination. The receptors were gathered from a man aged 45-60 years who received an inactivated influenza vaccine.

The V and J genes are TRBV7-9 and TRBJ2-1, with TRBD1 as a possible D gene (6 bases). Germline V gene data show CDR1 as SEHNR and CDR2 as FQNEAQ (reference sequence). The CDR3 totals 15 residues. Trimming took off 4 bases at V and 6 bases at J, with 16 bases between the two ends. CDR3 nucleotide sequence: TGTGCCAGCAGCTCAGGGGCAGGGTTTCCCAATGAGCAGTTCTTC. It specifies CASSSGAGFPNEQFF. Looking up the rest from reference TRBV7-9 and TRBJ2-1 gives the full variable domain: DTGVSQNPRHKITKRGQNVTFRCDPISEHNRLYWYRQTLGQGPEFLTYFQNEAQLEKSRLLSDRFSAERPKGSFSTLEIQRTEQGDSAMYLCASSSGAGFPNEQFFGPGTRLTVL.

In this sample, this clonotype turned up a few times. This sequence joins TRBV24-1 and TRBJ2-3; 7 bases agree with TRBD1. There are 16 residues in the CDR3. V trimming: 1 base; J trimming: 4 bases; junction bases outside the gene matches: 7. Germline loops: CDR1 KGHDR, CDR2 SFDVKD. The CDR3 bases are TGTGCCACCAGTGATTTAATTAGGGGGCAGGCAGATACGCAGTATTTT. It yields the protein CATSDLIRGQADTQYF.

The chain is built from TRBV3-1 and TRBJ2-1; TRBD1 might be the D (6 bases). The CDR3 covers 15 residues. V was shortened by 0 bases and J by 6 bases, with 12 bases between the two germline ends. CDR1 and CDR2 from the germline V gene are LGHDT and YNNKEL (reference sequence). The DNA of the CDR3 is TGTGCCAGCAGCCAAGAGGGGCCCAGGGGCAATGAGCAGTTCTTC. It codes for CASSQEGPRGNEQFF.

This chain links TRBV5-1 with TRBJ2-5; maybe TRBD2 (7 bases). The CDR3 is made up of 15 amino acids. Trimming pared 2 bases from V and 2 bases from J, leaving 13 bases between. CDR1 is SGHRS, CDR2 YFSETQ, per germline. Here the CDR3 reads CASSFPRGGQETQYF. The CDR3 DNA follows: TGCGCCAGCAGCTTCCCTAGGGGGGGACAAGAGACCCAGTACTTC. Drawing the rest from reference TRBV5-1 and TRBJ2-5, the complete variable domain is KAGVTQTPRYLIKTRGQQVTLSCSPISGHRSVSWYQQTPGQGLQFLFEYFSETQRNKGNFPGRFSGRQFSNSRSEMNVSTLELGDSALYLCASSFPRGGQETQYFGPGTRLLVL.

The V gene is TRBV4-3, the J gene TRBJ2-7; D gene unclear. Germline V gene data show CDR1 as LGHNA and CDR2 as YSLEER. This CDR3 comprises 14 residues. With 1 base removed from V and 3 bases from J, the gap between germline ends came to 10 bases. The CDR3: CASSQGVVGYEQYF. The CDR3 region has the DNA TGCGCCAGCAGCCAAGGGGTGGTTGGCTACGAGCAGTACTTC.

This clonotype came up many times. The V call is TRBV5-5, the J call TRBJ2-2, with 8 nucleotides matching TRBD2. There are 13 residues in the CDR3. V trimming: 5 bases; J trimming: 6 bases; junction bases outside the gene matches: 3. CDR1 and CDR2 (germline): SGHKS, YYEKEE (reference sequence). The CDR3 is CASRSLAAGELFF. CDR3 in DNA: TGTGCCAGCAGATCACTAGCGGCCGGGGAGCTGTTTTTT.

This clonotype was seen at least ten times. J is TRBJ2-7 and V is TRBV20-1; 11 bases are shared with TRBD2. The CDR3 runs to 16 residues. J gave up 3 bases and V 0 bases, and 7 bases lay outside the gene matches. The germline V gene has CDR1 DFQATT and CDR2 SNEGSKA (reference sequence). CDR3 protein: CSARDLLAGANYEQYF. The DNA for the CDR3 is TGCAGTGCTAGAGATTTACTAGCGGGAGCGAACTACGAGCAGTACTTC.

The chain carries TRBV20-1 and TRBJ2-5; either TRBD1 or TRBD2 may supply D (5 bases each). V was shortened by 3 bases and J by 5 bases, with 16 bases between the two germline ends. The germline gives CDR1 DFQATT, CDR2 SNEGSKA (reference sequence). CDR3 length: 14 amino acids. CDR3 DNA: TGCAGTGCTAGGGAGGACAATCCCGCCGAGACCCAGTACTTC. Its translation is CSAREDNPAETQYF.

The CDR3 DNA sequence: TGTGCCAGCAGCCCTGGCGGAACTAGCACAGATACGCAGTATTTT. Its translation is CASSPGGTSTDTQYF. This chain uses TRBV7-9 with TRBJ2-3; unclear D gene. CDR1 SEHNR and CDR2 FQNEAQ come from the germline V gene (reference sequence). Trimming stripped 5 bases from V and 0 bases from J, with 12 bases between. The CDR3 contains 15 residues.

This clonotype was counted a single time. The genes are TRBV10-3 and TRBJ2-2, with a possible D match to TRBD2 (6 bases). This CDR3 spans 18 amino acids. CDR1 is ENHRY and CDR2 is SYGVKD in the germline V gene. V dropped 7 bases and J dropped 5 bases, with 26 bases sitting between them. CDR3 nucleotide sequence: TGTGCCATCAAGTCGGGGGACTTGGACCGAGTGAGGACCGGGGAGCTGTTTTTT. It translates to CAIKSGDLDRVRTGELFF.

The chain joins TRBV20-1 to TRBJ1-2; tentatively, D is TRBD1 (6 bases). V was pared by 6 bases and J by 4 bases, with 18 bases between. CDR1 and CDR2 (germline): DFQATT, SNEGSKA (reference sequence). This CDR3 has 14 residues. As DNA, the CDR3 is TGCAGTGCCATGCCCGGGGGGCGCGGCTATGGCTACACCTTC. Translated, it gives CSAMPGGRGYGYTF.

This clonotype was counted only a few times. The chain combines TRBV12-3 or TRBV12-4 with TRBJ2-4, with D possibly being TRBD2 (5 bases). V lost 4 bases to trimming and J lost 8 bases, with 9 bases between them. This CDR3 is 12 amino acids long. The CDR3 DNA is TGTGCCAGCAGTTCTAGCACGGACATTCAGTACTTC. This translates into CASSSSTDIQYF.

This clonotype occurred a few times. The chain links TRBV7-6 to TRBJ2-5, with D tentatively TRBD2 (5 bases). Trimming pared 5 bases from V and 3 bases from J, leaving 10 bases between. The germline CDR1 and CDR2 sequences are SGHVS and FNYEAQ. This CDR3 is built from 13 residues. This CDR3 is CASSAWEKETQYF. The CDR3 region has the DNA TGTGCCAGCAGCGCGTGGGAGAAAGAGACCCAGTACTTC.

Only a few counts were recorded for this clonotype. The chain is built from TRBV30 and TRBJ1-2; D is unclear. V shed 4 bases and J shed 8 bases, with 14 bases lying between them. Germline-derived CDR1 and CDR2 are GTSNPN and SVGIG (reference sequence). The CDR3 loop spans 12 amino acids. In DNA form, the CDR3 reads TGTGCCTGGAATCGACAAACGGGGGGCTACACCTTC. Translation gives CAWNRQTGGYTF. Full variable domain (missing parts from reference TRBV30 and TRBJ1-2): SQTIHQWPATLVQPVGSPLSLECTVEGTSNPNLYWYRQAAGRGLQLLFYSVGIGQISSEVPQNLSASRPQDRQFILSSKKLLLSDSGFYLCAWNRQTGGYTFGSGTRLTVV.

The CDR3 DNA follows: TGTGCCAGCAGTTTTAACAGAAGATACGAGCAGTACTTC. It is translated as CASSFNRRYEQYF. V and J are TRBV28 and TRBJ2-7; D gene ambiguous. Trimming removed 3 bases at V and 4 bases at J, with 10 bases between. Germline CDR1 MDHEN, CDR2 SYDVKM. This CDR3 has 13 amino acids.

This clonotype appeared a few times. The rearrangement joins TRBV11-2 to TRBJ2-3; 7 bases map to TRBD2. The ends lost 2 bases at V and 1 base at J; junction bases unmatched: 15. CDR1 is SGHAT and CDR2 is FQNNGV in the germline V gene. The CDR3 loop spans 19 amino acids. The CDR3 protein is CASSLLLTLSGAGTDTQYF. The CDR3 DNA sequence: TGTGCCAGCAGCTTACTCCTCACTTTAAGCGGGGCGGGCACAGATACGCAGTATTTT.

The sample holds a few counts of this clonotype. The chain carries TRBV24-1 and TRBJ2-1; D remains ambiguous. The germline V and J ends were trimmed by 3 bases and 4 bases, with 6 bases remaining between them. There are 13 residues in the CDR3. Germline-derived CDR1 and CDR2 are KGHDR and SFDVKD. CDR3 sequence (DNA): TGTGCCACCAGTGATCTGCAGTACAATGAGCAGTTCTTC. Translation: CATSDLQYNEQFF.